This T cell receptor beta chain originates from a study of T cell responses to AZD1222 COVID-19 vaccine. CDR3 length equals 16 residues. Germline CDR1 SGDLS, CDR2 YYNGEE. V was clipped by 2 bases and J by 0 bases, with 14 bases between them. Assay: immunoSEQ multiplex PCR; the TCRdb copy retains only in-frame clones and omits some. The sample comprises about 150,000 clones, around 92% of which are singletons, and under 3.5% rests with the top ten. The chain recombines TRBV9 with TRBJ1-1, with D hard to call. The sequenced sample was peripheral blood, obtained 28 days after the second AZD1222 dose. This sequence originates from an adult who received the AZD1222 COVID-19 vaccine. Here the CDR3 DNA reads TGTGCCAGCAGCGTTTCGGGTTCGGGATTGAACACTGAAGCTTTCTTT. It codes for CASSVSGSGLNTEAFF.